Listed below are T cell receptor beta chains from one sample, sequenced in a study of blood T cells in healthy people across ages. MiXCR was run by TCRdb on the 5' RACE reads, yielding one entry per CDR3 protein. The table includes over 600,000 distinct CDR3 sequences, 35% to 60% detected once. Sequenced input: blood. All receptors come from a man older than 75 in good health. Both conserved end residues are part of each CDR3. Expanded clones are given a class, and other clones once, few, many or no size at all.

clone_size: .; v_call: TRBV2; j_call: .; cdr3_aa: CASRYDRGVLNEQYF
clone_size: .; v_call: TRBV10-3; j_call: TRBJ2-7; cdr3_aa: CAISESIGGYEQYF
clone_size: .; v_call: TRBV5-1; j_call: TRBJ2-1; cdr3_aa: CASSVAIGAEQFF
clone_size: .; v_call: TRBV6-5; j_call: TRBJ2-1; cdr3_aa: CASRVPGGSPDEQFF
clone_size: few; v_call: TRBV15; j_call: TRBJ2-2; cdr3_aa: CATQTNTGELFF
clone_size: once; v_call: TRBV19; j_call: TRBJ2-1; cdr3_aa: CATGRGSANEQFF
clone_size: few; v_call: TRBV9; j_call: TRBJ2-7; cdr3_aa: CASSVGHRGDYEQYF
clone_size: .; v_call: TRBV20-1; j_call: TRBJ2-1; cdr3_aa: CSAPPKRGGSYNEQFF
clone_size: .; v_call: TRBV6-6; j_call: TRBJ2-7; cdr3_aa: CASAGSREQYF
clone_size: many; v_call: TRBV7-3; j_call: TRBJ2-3; cdr3_aa: CASSTGLAGDTQYF
clone_size: .; v_call: TRBV3-1; j_call: TRBJ1-1; cdr3_aa: CASSQDKVAGTEAFF
clone_size: .; v_call: TRBV28; j_call: .; cdr3_aa: CAGSVNAGVVYEQYF
clone_size: .; v_call: TRBV10-3; j_call: TRBJ2-5; cdr3_aa: CAISDSGDETQYF
clone_size: .; v_call: TRBV7-9; j_call: TRBJ2-3; cdr3_aa: CASSLQGGVYADTRYF
clone_size: few; v_call: TRBV7-3; j_call: TRBJ2-3; cdr3_aa: CASSLYGSTSDTQYF
clone_size: many; v_call: TRBV20-1; j_call: TRBJ2-3; cdr3_aa: CSAQRSSGSSDTQYF
clone_size: .; v_call: TRBV7-2; j_call: TRBJ2-2; cdr3_aa: CASSLGVAGTTGELFF
clone_size: .; v_call: TRBV5-1; j_call: TRBJ2-2; cdr3_aa: CASSFGAGAPGELFF
clone_size: .; v_call: TRBV10-3; j_call: TRBJ2-3; cdr3_aa: CASGLGGLNPGTQYF
clone_size: few; v_call: TRBV7-9; j_call: TRBJ2-1; cdr3_aa: CASSEGTGPYNEQFF
clone_size: few; v_call: TRBV20-1; j_call: TRBJ2-7; cdr3_aa: CSASRQSYEQYF
clone_size: .; v_call: TRBV28; j_call: TRBJ2-5; cdr3_aa: CASSSVRGEWATQYF
clone_size: few; v_call: TRBV25-1; j_call: TRBJ2-5; cdr3_aa: CASSEFKGLETQYF
clone_size: .; v_call: TRBV5-1; j_call: TRBJ2-1; cdr3_aa: CASSDGGDYNEQFF
clone_size: few; v_call: TRBV5-6; j_call: TRBJ2-1; cdr3_aa: CASSPGGGIYNEQFF
clone_size: many; v_call: TRBV29-1; j_call: TRBJ2-7; cdr3_aa: CSVEGQGTYEQYF
clone_size: many; v_call: TRBV10-3; j_call: TRBJ2-7; cdr3_aa: CAISERGGAGDEQYF
clone_size: .; v_call: TRBV20-1; j_call: TRBJ2-5; cdr3_aa: CSAWPSSREATQYF
clone_size: few; v_call: TRBV5-1; j_call: TRBJ2-7; cdr3_aa: CASNLLQGSNEQYF
clone_size: few; v_call: TRBV5-1; j_call: TRBJ2-7; cdr3_aa: CASSLVAEAYEQYF
clone_size: .; v_call: TRBV20-1; j_call: TRBJ2-7; cdr3_aa: CSAPSGRALSYEQYF
clone_size: .; v_call: TRBV7-2; j_call: TRBJ1-4; cdr3_aa: CASSYTTNEKLFF
clone_size: few; v_call: TRBV12-3/TRBV12-4; j_call: TRBJ2-3; cdr3_aa: CASSWGPGDTQYF
clone_size: .; v_call: TRBV27; j_call: TRBJ2-5; cdr3_aa: CASRPLLAGEETQYF
clone_size: many; v_call: TRBV5-5; j_call: TRBJ2-7; cdr3_aa: CASSLVGMGYEQYF
clone_size: .; v_call: TRBV29-1; j_call: TRBJ2-1; cdr3_aa: CSGRRAGQLNNEQFF
clone_size: few; v_call: TRBV9; j_call: TRBJ2-3; cdr3_aa: CASSERGTDTQYF